Each of the 9 T cell receptor beta chains below was sequenced from the same sample in a study of response to subunit inactivated influenza vaccine. TCRdb reprocessed the RT-PCR reads with MiXCR, giving one entry per CDR3 protein. The data hold about 700,000 distinct CDR3 sequences, with less than 15% observed a single time. This sample comprised PBMCs from blood, obtained less than 15 days before vaccination. The receptors derive from a man between 45 and 60 years old who received an inactivated influenza vaccine.

The chain links TRBV20-1 to TRBJ2-5; possibly TRBD2 for D (5 bases). This CDR3 region has 12 residues. Trimming removed 5 bases at V and 4 bases at J, with 11 bases between. CDR1 DFQATT and CDR2 SNEGSKA come from the germline V gene (reference sequence). The chain's CDR3 is CSAGRELETQYF. In nucleotides, the CDR3 is TGCAGTGCTGGACGGGAATTAGAGACCCAGTACTTC.

The CDR3: CASSLPGSGELFF. Here the CDR3 DNA reads TGTGCCAGCAGTTTACCGGGGTCCGGGGAGCTGTTTTTT. The gene calls are TRBV7-7 and TRBJ2-2; tentatively, D is TRBD2 (5 bases). This CDR3 region has 13 residues. Trimming pared 6 bases from V and 6 bases from J, leaving 11 bases between. Germline V CDR1 and CDR2: SSHAT, FNYEAQ (reference sequence).

V and J are TRBV28 and TRBJ2-4; the D is unclear. Germline lookup yields CDR1 MDHEN and CDR2 SYDVKM. V was trimmed by 6 bases and J by 0 bases, leaving 12 bases between them. The CDR3 is 15 amino acids. CDR3 residues: CASRAEELAKNIQYF. The CDR3 coding sequence is TGTGCCAGCAGGGCGGAAGAACTAGCCAAAAACATTCAGTACTTC.

The gene calls are TRBV4-3 and TRBJ1-1, with 8 bases fitting TRBD1. J was trimmed by 4 bases and V by 0 bases; bases with no gene match: 1. Germline assignment: CDR1 LGHNA and CDR2 YSLEER. CDR3 length: 14 residues. CDR3 amino acids: CASSQEDRVTEAFF. DNA of the CDR3: TGCGCCAGCAGCCAAGAGGACAGGGTCACTGAAGCTTTCTTT.

This chain joins TRBV7-6 and TRBJ2-5; D is ambiguous. The V end lost 4 bases, the J end lost 1 base, and 10 bases lay between the germline ends. The CDR3 is 14 residues long. CDR1 is SGHVS and CDR2 is FNYEAQ in the germline V gene. The CDR3 DNA reads as TGTGCCAGCAGCTCTCCCCCTGGCCAAGAGACCCAGTACTTC. It translates to CASSSPPGQETQYF.

The rearrangement uses TRBV20-1 and TRBJ1-4; possibly TRBD1 for D (6 bases). Trimming cost V 4 bases and J 8 bases, with 14 bases left between them. The length of the CDR3 is 13 residues. Looked up from germline, CDR1 is DFQATT and CDR2 is SNEGSKA (reference sequence). CDR3 loop: CSANHRDGEKLFF. The CDR3 DNA sequence: TGCAGTGCTAACCACAGGGATGGGGAAAAACTGTTTTTT.

The genes are TRBV18 and TRBJ2-7; TRBD1 agrees at 7 bases. There are 14 residues in the CDR3. The J segment lost 5 bases and the V segment lost 3 bases, leaving 7 bases of the junction unmatched. The germline gives CDR1 KGHSH, CDR2 LQKENI. CDR3 bases: TGTGCCAGCTCACCTATGACAGGGTTGCACGAGCAGTACTTC. Its protein is CASSPMTGLHEQYF.

This clonotype was detected a few times. J is TRBJ2-1 and V is TRBV20-1; TRBD2 matches 9 bases. J gave up 7 bases and V 1 base, and 5 bases lay outside the gene matches. Germline loops: CDR1 DFQATT, CDR2 SNEGSKA (reference sequence). The CDR3 covers 14 residues. The CDR3 here is CSARGGRAFNEQFF. CDR3 sequence (DNA): TGCAGTGCTAGAGGCGGGAGGGCCTTTAATGAGCAGTTCTTC.

This clonotype showed up just a few times. The chain joins TRBV24-1 to TRBJ1-3; the D is unclear. With 2 bases removed from V and 0 bases from J, the gap between germline ends came to 7 bases. CDR3 length: 15 residues. Looked up from germline, CDR1 is KGHDR and CDR2 is SFDVKD. The CDR3 region has the DNA TGTGCCACCAGTGATTCGAAATCCTCTGGAAACACCATATATTTT. Translation gives CATSDSKSSGNTIYF.